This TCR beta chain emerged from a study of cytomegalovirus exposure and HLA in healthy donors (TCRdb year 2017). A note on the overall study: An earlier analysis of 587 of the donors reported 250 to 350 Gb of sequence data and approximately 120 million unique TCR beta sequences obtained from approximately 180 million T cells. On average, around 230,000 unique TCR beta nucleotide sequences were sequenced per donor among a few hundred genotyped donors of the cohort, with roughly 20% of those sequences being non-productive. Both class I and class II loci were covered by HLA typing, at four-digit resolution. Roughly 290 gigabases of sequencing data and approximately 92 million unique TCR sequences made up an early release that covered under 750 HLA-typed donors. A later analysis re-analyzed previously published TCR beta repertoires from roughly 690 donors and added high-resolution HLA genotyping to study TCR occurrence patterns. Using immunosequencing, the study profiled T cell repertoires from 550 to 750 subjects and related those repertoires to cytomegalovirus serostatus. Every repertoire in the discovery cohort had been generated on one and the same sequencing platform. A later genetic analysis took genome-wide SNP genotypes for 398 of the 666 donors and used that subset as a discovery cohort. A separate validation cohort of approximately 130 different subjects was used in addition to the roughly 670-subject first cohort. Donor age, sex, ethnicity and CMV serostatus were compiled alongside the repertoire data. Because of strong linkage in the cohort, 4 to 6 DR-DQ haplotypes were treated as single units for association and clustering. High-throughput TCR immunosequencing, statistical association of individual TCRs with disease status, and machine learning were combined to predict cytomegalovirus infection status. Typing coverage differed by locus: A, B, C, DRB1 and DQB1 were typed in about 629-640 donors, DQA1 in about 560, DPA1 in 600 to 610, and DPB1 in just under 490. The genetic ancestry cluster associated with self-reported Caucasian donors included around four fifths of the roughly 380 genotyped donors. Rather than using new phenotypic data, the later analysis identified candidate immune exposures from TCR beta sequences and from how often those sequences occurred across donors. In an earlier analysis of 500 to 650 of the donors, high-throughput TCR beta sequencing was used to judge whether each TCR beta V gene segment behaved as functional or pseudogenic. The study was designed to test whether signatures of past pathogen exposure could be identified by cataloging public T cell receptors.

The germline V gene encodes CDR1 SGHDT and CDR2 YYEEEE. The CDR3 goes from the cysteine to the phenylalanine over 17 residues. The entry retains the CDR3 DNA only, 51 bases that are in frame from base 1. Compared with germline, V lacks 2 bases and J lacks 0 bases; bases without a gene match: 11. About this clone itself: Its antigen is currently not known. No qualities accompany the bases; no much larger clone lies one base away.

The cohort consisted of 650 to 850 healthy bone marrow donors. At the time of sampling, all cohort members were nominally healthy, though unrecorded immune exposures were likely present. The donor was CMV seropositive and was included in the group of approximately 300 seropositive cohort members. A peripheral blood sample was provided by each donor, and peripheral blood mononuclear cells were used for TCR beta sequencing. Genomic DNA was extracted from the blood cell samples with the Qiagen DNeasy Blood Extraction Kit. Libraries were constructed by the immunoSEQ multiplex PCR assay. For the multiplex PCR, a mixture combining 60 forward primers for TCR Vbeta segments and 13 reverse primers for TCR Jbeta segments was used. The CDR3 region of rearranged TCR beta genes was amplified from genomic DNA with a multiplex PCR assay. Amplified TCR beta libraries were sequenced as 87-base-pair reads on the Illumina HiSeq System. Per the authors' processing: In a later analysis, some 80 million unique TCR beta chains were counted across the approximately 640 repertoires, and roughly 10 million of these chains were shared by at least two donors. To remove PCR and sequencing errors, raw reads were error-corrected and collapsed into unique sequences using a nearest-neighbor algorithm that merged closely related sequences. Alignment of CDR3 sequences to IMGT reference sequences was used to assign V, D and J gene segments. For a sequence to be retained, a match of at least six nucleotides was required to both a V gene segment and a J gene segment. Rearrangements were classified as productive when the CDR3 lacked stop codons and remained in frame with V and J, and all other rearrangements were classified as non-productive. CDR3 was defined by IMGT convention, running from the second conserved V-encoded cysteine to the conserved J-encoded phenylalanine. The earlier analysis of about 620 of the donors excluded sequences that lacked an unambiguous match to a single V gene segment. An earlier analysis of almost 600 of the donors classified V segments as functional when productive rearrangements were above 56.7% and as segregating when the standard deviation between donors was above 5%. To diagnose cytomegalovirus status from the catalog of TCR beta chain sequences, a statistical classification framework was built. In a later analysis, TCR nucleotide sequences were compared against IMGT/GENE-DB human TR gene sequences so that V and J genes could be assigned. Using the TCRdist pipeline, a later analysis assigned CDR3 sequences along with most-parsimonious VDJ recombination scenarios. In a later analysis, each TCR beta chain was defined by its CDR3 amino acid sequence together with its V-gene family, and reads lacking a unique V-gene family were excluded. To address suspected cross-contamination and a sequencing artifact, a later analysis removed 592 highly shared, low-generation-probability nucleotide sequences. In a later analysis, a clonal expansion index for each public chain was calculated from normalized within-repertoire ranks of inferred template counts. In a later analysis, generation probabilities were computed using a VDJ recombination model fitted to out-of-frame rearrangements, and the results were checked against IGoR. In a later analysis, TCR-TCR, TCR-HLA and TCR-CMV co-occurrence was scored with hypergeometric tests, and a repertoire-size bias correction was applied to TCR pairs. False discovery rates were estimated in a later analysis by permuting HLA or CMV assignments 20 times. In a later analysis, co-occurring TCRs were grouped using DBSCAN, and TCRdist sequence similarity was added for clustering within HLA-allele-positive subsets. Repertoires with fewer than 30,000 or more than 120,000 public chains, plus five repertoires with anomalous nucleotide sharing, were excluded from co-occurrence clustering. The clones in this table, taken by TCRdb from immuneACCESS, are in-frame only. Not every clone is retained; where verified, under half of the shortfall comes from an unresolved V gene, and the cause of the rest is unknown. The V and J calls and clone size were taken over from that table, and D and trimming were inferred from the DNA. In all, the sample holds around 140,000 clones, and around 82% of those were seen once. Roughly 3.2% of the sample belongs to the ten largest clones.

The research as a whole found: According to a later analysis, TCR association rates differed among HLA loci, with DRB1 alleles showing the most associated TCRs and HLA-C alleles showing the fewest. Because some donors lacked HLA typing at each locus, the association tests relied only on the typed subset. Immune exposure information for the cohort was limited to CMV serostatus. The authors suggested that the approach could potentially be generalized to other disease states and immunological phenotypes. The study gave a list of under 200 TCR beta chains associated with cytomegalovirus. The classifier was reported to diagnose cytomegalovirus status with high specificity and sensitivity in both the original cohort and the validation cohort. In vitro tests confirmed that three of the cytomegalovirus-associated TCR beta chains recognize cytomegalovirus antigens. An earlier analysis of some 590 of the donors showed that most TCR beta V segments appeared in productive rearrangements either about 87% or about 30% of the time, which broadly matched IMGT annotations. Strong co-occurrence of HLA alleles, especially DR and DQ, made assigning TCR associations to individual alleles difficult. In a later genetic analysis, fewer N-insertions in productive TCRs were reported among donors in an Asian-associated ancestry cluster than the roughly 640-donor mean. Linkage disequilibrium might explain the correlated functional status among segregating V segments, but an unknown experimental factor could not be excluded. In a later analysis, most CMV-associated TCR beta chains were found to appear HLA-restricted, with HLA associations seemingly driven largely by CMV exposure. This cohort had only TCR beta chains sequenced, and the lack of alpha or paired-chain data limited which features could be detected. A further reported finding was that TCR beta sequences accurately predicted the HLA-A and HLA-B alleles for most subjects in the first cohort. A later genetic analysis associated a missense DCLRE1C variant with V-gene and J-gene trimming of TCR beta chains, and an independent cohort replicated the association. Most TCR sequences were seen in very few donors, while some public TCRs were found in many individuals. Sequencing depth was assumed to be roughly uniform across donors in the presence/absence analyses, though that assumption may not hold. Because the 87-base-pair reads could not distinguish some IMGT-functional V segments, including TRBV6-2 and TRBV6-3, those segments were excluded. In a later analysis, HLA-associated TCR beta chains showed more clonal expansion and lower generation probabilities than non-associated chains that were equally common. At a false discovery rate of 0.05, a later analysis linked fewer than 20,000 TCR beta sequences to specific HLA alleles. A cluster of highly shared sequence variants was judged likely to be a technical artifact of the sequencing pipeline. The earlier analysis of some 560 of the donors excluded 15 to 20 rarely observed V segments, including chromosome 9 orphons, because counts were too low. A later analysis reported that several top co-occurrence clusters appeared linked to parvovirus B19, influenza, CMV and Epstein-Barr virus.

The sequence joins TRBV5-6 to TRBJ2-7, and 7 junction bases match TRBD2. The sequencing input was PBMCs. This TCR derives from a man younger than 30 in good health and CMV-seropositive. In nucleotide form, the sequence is TGTGCCAGCAGCTTTCTGAACGGGGGACTAAACTCCTACGAGCAGTACTTC. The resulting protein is CASSFLNGGLNSYEQYF.